This T cell receptor beta chain was observed in a study of PD-1 blockade in classical Hodgkin lymphoma. Time point indicated: cycle 4 day 1 (C4D1), after less than 7 weeks of nivolumab. Exposure to brentuximab vedotin varied, and each patient had relapsed following autologous stem cell transplantation. Relapsed/refractory classical Hodgkin lymphoma patients had complete, partial or progressive responses. CDR1 SEHNR and CDR2 FQNEAQ come from the germline V gene (reference sequence). This CDR3 is built from 13 residues. The V gene end was trimmed by 6 bases and the J gene end by 5 bases; junction bases not matched to a gene: 5. Here immunoSEQ multiplex PCR was the method, and the copy in TCRdb shows in-frame clones only, minus some. The repertoire holds about 50,000 clones, roughly 80% seen once, with approximately 12% in the top ten.

Sequencing used peripheral blood mononuclear cells (PBMCs), obtained before the fourth cycle of nivolumab. This clonotype was sampled from a human donor with classical Hodgkin lymphoma. V and J are TRBV7-9 and TRBJ1-1; 8 bases align to TRBD1. The CDR3 sequence: CASSFQGATEAFF. The CDR3 bases are TGTGCCAGCAGTTTTCAGGGGGCGACTGAAGCTTTCTTT.